Below, 7 T cell receptor beta chains from the same sample are listed, as sequenced in a study of blood T cell repertoires in COVID-19. Assay: immunoSEQ multiplex PCR; the TCRdb copy retains only in-frame clones and omits some. The sample shows roughly 150,000 clones, more than 75% of them seen only once. Sequencing was done on a sample of peripheral blood. The receptors here all came from a man older than 75 with acute or convalescent COVID-19.

The chain couples TRBV25-1 to TRBJ1-2; D gene uncertain. CDR3 size: 14 residues. Germline CDR1 and CDR2: MGHDK and SYGVNS. The V and J ends lost 2 bases and 4 bases respectively, with 11 bases between them. CDR3 in DNA: TGTGCCAGCAGTGAAATGGGCAGGATCTATGGCTACACCTTC. Translation: CASSEMGRIYGYTF.

About this clone itself: The junction shows a germline mismatch at one end, possibly a read error. This chain connects TRBV3-1 (or the pseudogene TRBV3-2) to TRBJ1-2; the D gene is possibly TRBD1 (6 bases). The CDR3 sequence is 13 residues long. Germline loops: CDR1 LGHDT, CDR2 YNNKEL (reference sequence). CDR3 nucleotide sequence: TGTGCCAGCCTATACAGGGAAAGAACCCCCCTATTCTTC. The encoded protein is CASLYRERTPLFF.

J is TRBJ1-4 and V is TRBV27, with D maybe TRBD1 (5 bases). Germline CDR1 reads MNHEY; CDR2 reads SMNVEV (reference sequence). Trimming took off 6 bases at V and 4 bases at J, with 12 bases between the two ends. The CDR3 totals 14 residues. CDR3 DNA sequence: TGTGCCAGCAGGGGGCCAATTTTTAATGAAAAACTGTTTTTT. Its protein is CASRGPIFNEKLFF. Variable domain in full (rest from reference TRBV27 and TRBJ1-4): EAQVTQNPRYLITVTGKKLTVTCSQNMNHEYMSWYRQDPGLGLRQIYYSMNVEVTDKGDVPEGYKVSRKEKRNFPLILESPSPNQTSLYFCASRGPIFNEKLFFGSGTQLSVL.

This chain connects TRBV11-2 to TRBJ1-6; D is possibly TRBD1 (5 bases). The CDR3 sequence is 14 residues long. Germline-derived CDR1 and CDR2 are SGHAT and FQNNGV. The V and J ends lost 5 bases and 10 bases respectively, with 15 bases between them. The CDR3 DNA follows: TGTGCCAGCAGCCCCCTCCAGGGAGGGTCACCCCTCCACTTT. Its translation: CASSPLQGGSPLHF.

This chain connects TRBV3-1 (or the pseudogene TRBV3-2) to TRBJ2-3; 7 bases are shared with TRBD2. The CDR3 sequence is 14 residues long. Germline trimming cut 3 bases from V and 7 bases from J; bases unmatched to any gene: 7. Germline assignment: CDR1 LGHDT and CDR2 YNNKEL (reference sequence). CDR3 nucleotides: TGTGCCAGCAGCCAGCGGGAGCGCGGGAATACGCAGTATTTT. It is translated as CASSQRERGNTQYF.

The CDR3 nucleotides are TGCGCCAGCAGCTTTGAGACAGTCTCCTACGAGCAGTACTTC. Protein: CASSFETVSYEQYF. The J gene is TRBJ2-7, the V gene TRBV5-1; D perhaps matches TRBD1 (5 bases). V was clipped by 2 bases and J by 0 bases, with 9 bases between them. Per the germline V gene, CDR1 is SGHRS and CDR2 is YFSETQ. The length of the CDR3 is 14 residues.

This rearrangement joins TRBV18 to TRBJ1-6; D not resolved. The ends were cut back, 3 bases at V and 5 bases at J, with 8 bases in the middle. Germline V CDR1 and CDR2: KGHSH, LQKENI. CDR3 length equals 14 residues. This chain's CDR3 is CASSPKRDNSPLHF. The CDR3 DNA reads TGTGCCAGCTCACCGAAGAGGGATAATTCACCCCTCCACTTT. The entire variable domain, with the rest obtained from reference TRBV18 and TRBJ1-6, is as follows: NAGVMQNPRHLVRRRGQEARLRCSPMKGHSHVYWYRQLPEEGLKFMVYLQKENIIDESGMPKERFSAEFPKEGPSILRIQQVVRGDSAAYFCASSPKRDNSPLHFGNGTRLTVT.